Shown below are 26 T cell receptor beta chains from a single sample sequenced in a study of blood T cell repertoires in COVID-19. Produced via immunoSEQ multiplex PCR; TCRdb's table is partial and in-frame only. The table lists more than 30,000 clones, approximately 93% of them singletons. What was sequenced was peripheral blood. These receptors came from a human donor with active COVID-19. The donor label of this sample is uncertain.

The V and J genes are TRBV28 and TRBJ2-2; 7 bases map to TRBD1. The J segment lost 1 base and the V segment lost 4 bases, leaving 6 bases of the junction unmatched. The CDR3 is 16 amino acids. The germline V gene encodes CDR1 MDHEN and CDR2 SYDVKM. This CDR3 reads CASSSKRTGNTGELFF. DNA for the CDR3: TGTGCCAGCAGTTCAAAACGGACAGGGAACACCGGGGAGCTGTTTTTT.

The chain recombines TRBV27 with TRBJ2-1; no clear D gene. This CDR3 spans 15 amino acids. In germline, CDR1 is MNHEY, CDR2 SMNVEV (reference sequence). Trimming shortened V by 2 bases and J by 2 bases, and 10 bases separated the two germline ends. The CDR3, as DNA: TGTGCCAGCAGTTTACCGGGTTTTACCTACAATGAGCAGTTCTTC. This sequence encodes CASSLPGFTYNEQFF.

The V gene is TRBV3-1 (or the pseudogene TRBV3-2), the J gene TRBJ2-1; 10 bases line up with TRBD2. The germline CDR1 and CDR2 sequences are LGHDT and YNNKEL (reference sequence). The ends lost 4 bases at V and 6 bases at J; junction bases unmatched: 6. The CDR3 runs 15 residues. The CDR3: CASSPAGGPANEQFF. The CDR3 nucleotides are TGTGCCAGCAGCCCAGCGGGGGGGCCTGCCAATGAGCAGTTCTTC.

V usage is TRBV12-5 and J usage is TRBJ2-1; D may be TRBD1 (6 bases). The V end lost 4 bases, the J end lost 4 bases, and 14 bases lay between the germline ends. CDR1 LGHNT and CDR2 FRNRAP come from the germline V gene. The CDR3 is 15 amino acids. This CDR3 reads CASGSHRAGYNEQFF. CDR3 sequence (DNA): TGTGCTAGTGGTTCCCACAGGGCGGGTTACAATGAGCAGTTCTTC.

The rearrangement links TRBV4-3 to TRBJ1-2; TRBD1 matches at 8 bases. Germline trimming cut 2 bases from V and 7 bases from J; bases unmatched to any gene: 9. In germline, CDR1 is LGHNA, CDR2 YSLEER. This CDR3 has 15 residues. DNA for the CDR3: TGCGCCAGCAGCCAACAGACAGGGGAGCTGGGTGGCTACACCTTC. This translates into CASSQQTGELGGYTF.

The chain is built from TRBV5-1 and TRBJ2-1; unclear D gene. The V gene lost 4 bases and the J gene lost 2 bases, with 4 bases spanning the gap. CDR3 size: 12 residues. From germline, CDR1 is SGHRS and CDR2 YFSETQ. CDR3 sequence: CASSAAYNEQFF. CDR3 nucleotides: TGCGCCAGCAGCGCAGCCTACAATGAGCAGTTCTTC.

This clone has just one count. The rearrangement joins TRBV18 to TRBJ1-1, with D possibly matching TRBD1 (5 bases). In germline, CDR1 is KGHSH, CDR2 LQKENI. Deletions cut 3 bases from V and 3 bases from J, with 8 bases between. This CDR3 region has 13 residues. Here the CDR3 reads CASSPQGYTEAFF. The CDR3 DNA follows: TGTGCCAGCTCACCTCAGGGTTACACTGAAGCTTTCTTT. Combining the CDR3 with reference TRBV18 and TRBJ1-1 gives the whole variable domain NAGVMQNPRHLVRRRGQEARLRCSPMKGHSHVYWYRQLPEEGLKFMVYLQKENIIDESGMPKERFSAEFPKEGPSILRIQQVVRGDSAAYFCASSPQGYTEAFFGQGTRLTVV.

The rearrangement links TRBV10-3 to TRBJ2-1; 8 bases are shared with TRBD1. Per germline, CDR1 ENHRY and CDR2 SYGVKD. This CDR3 has 14 amino acids. The V and J ends lost 4 bases and 8 bases, in that order; junction bases with no gene match: 7. DNA for the CDR3: TGTGCCATCAGTGCGGGACAGGCCCCCGATGAGCAGTTCTTC. Residues: CAISAGQAPDEQFF.

The J gene is TRBJ2-4, the V gene TRBV3-1 (or the pseudogene TRBV3-2), with a possible D match to TRBD2 (5 bases). Germline CDR1 LGHDT, CDR2 YNNKEL (reference sequence). CDR3 length equals 15 residues. The germline V and J ends were trimmed by 5 bases and 0 bases, with 11 bases remaining between them. CDR3 in DNA: TGTGCCAGCAGCGACGCTGGACTAGCCAAAAACATTCAGTACTTC. It codes for CASSDAGLAKNIQYF.

The rearrangement uses TRBV7-9 and TRBJ1-6; maybe TRBD1 (5 bases). The germline V gene has CDR1 SEHNR and CDR2 FQNEAQ (reference sequence). Trimming took off 5 bases at V and 9 bases at J, with 17 bases between the two ends. This CDR3 region has 15 residues. The DNA for the CDR3 is TGTGCCAGCAGCCCTCAGGGTGTTGTAGCTTCACCCCTCCACTTT. It codes for CASSPQGVVASPLHF. The full variable domain, its missing parts supplied by reference TRBV7-9 and TRBJ1-6, is DTGVSQNPRHKITKRGQNVTFRCDPISEHNRLYWYRQTLGQGPEFLTYFQNEAQLEKSRLLSDRFSAERPKGSFSTLEIQRTEQGDSAMYLCASSPQGVVASPLHFGNGTRLTVT.

This chain connects TRBV6-5 to TRBJ1-5; 7 bases match TRBD1. V shed 6 bases and J 7 bases; nucleotides not matched to a gene: 9. Germline V CDR1 and CDR2: MNHEY, SVGAGI. This CDR3 has 14 residues. CDR3 nucleotides: TGTGCCAGCAGCCGGACAGGCTCGGAACAGCCCCAGCATTTT. Residues: CASSRTGSEQPQHF.

V and J are TRBV6-2 or TRBV6-3 and TRBJ2-7; 9 bases fit TRBD2. Germline V gene lookup returns CDR1 MNHEY and CDR2 SVGEGT. The CDR3 spans 13 residues. V lost 6 bases and J lost 3; bases outside the gene matches: 3. For the CDR3, the DNA is TGTGCCAGCAGCGGGACTAGCTACTACGAGCAGTACTTC. The encoded protein is CASSGTSYYEQYF.

The J gene is TRBJ2-2, the V gene TRBV2; 7 positions agree with TRBD1. Germline V gene sequence: CDR1 SNHLY, CDR2 FYNNEI. Germline trimming cut 3 bases from V and 9 bases from J; bases unmatched to any gene: 7. This CDR3 has 14 residues. CDR3 DNA: TGTGCCAGCAGTGATGTCGTAGGGGGCCGGGAGCTGTTTTTT. Translating it yields CASSDVVGGRELFF.

The chain is built from TRBV4-1 and TRBJ2-5; 13 nucleotides agree with TRBD2. With 4 bases clipped from V and 6 bases from J, the junction kept 11 bases outside the gene matches. The CDR3 length is 17 residues. Germline V CDR1 and CDR2: MGHRA, YSYEKL. CDR3: CASSLTPGTSGIQTQYF. The CDR3 DNA follows: TGCGCCAGCAGCCTAACTCCCGGGACTAGCGGGATTCAGACCCAGTACTTC.

V gene TRBV15 combines with J gene TRBJ1-3; D is unclear. The CDR3 is 15 residues long. Germline CDR1 reads LNHNV; CDR2 reads YYDKDF (reference sequence). V dropped 0 bases and J dropped 2 bases, with 8 bases sitting between them. CDR3 sequence: CATSREAWAGNTIYF. In nucleotides, the CDR3 is TGTGCCACCAGCAGAGAAGCGTGGGCTGGAAACACCATATATTTT.

The chain couples TRBV7-9 to TRBJ1-5; no clear D. The CDR3 has 14 amino acids. The germline gives CDR1 SEHNR, CDR2 FQNEAQ (reference sequence). V was pared by 3 bases and J by 5 bases, with 11 bases between. The CDR3, as DNA: TGTGCCAGCAGCTTTGGAGGCAAGGATCAGCCCCAGCATTTT. Translated, it gives CASSFGGKDQPQHF.

The chain employs TRBV28 and TRBJ1-5; the D is unclear. The germline V and J ends were trimmed by 4 bases and 2 bases, with 12 bases remaining between them. Germline CDR1 MDHEN, CDR2 SYDVKM. The CDR3 totals 15 residues. CDR3 in DNA: TGTGCCAGCAGTTCCCCCCAGGTGGGCAATCAGCCCCAGCATTTT. It translates to CASSSPQVGNQPQHF. The variable domain in full, completed from reference TRBV28 and TRBJ1-5, reads DVKVTQSSRYLVKRTGEKVFLECVQDMDHENMFWYRQDPGLGLRLIYFSYDVKMKEKGDIPEGYSVSREKKERFSLILESASTNQTSMYLCASSSPQVGNQPQHFGDGTRLSIL.

The chain employs TRBV19 and TRBJ1-1; the D gene is possibly TRBD1 (6 bases). V was clipped by 6 bases and J by 0 bases, with 11 bases between them. CDR3 length: 14 residues. CDR1 and CDR2 from the germline V gene are LNHDA and SQIVND (reference sequence). The CDR3 sequence is CASRRTGMNTEAFF. The CDR3 DNA sequence: TGTGCCAGTAGGAGAACAGGGATGAACACTGAAGCTTTCTTT.

The J gene is TRBJ1-2, the V gene TRBV10-3; TRBD1 matches 8 bases. CDR1 and CDR2 (germline): ENHRY, SYGVKD. CDR3 length: 13 residues. J gave up 10 bases and V 11 bases, and 15 bases lay outside the gene matches. The CDR3 bases are TGTGCCGCAACGACCGGACAGGGTATTGACTACACCTTC. Protein: CAATTGQGIDYTF.

V and J are TRBV4-3 and TRBJ1-2; D gene unclear. V was trimmed by 1 base and J by 9 bases, leaving 15 bases between them. Germline loops: CDR1 LGHNA, CDR2 YSLEER. The CDR3 extends over 14 amino acids. Here the CDR3 DNA reads TGCGCCAGCAGCCAAGCCGCCCAGACTAGTAGCTACACCTTC. Translating gives CASSQAAQTSSYTF.

This rearrangement joins TRBV29-1 to TRBJ2-6, with D possibly matching TRBD1 (6 bases). Germline CDR1 and CDR2: SQVTM and ANQGSEA. This CDR3 region has 13 residues. Trimming removed 4 bases at V and 4 bases at J, with 8 bases between. The CDR3 region has the DNA TGCAGCGTTGCAGGGGTCGGGGCCAACGTCCTGACTTTC. Protein: CSVAGVGANVLTF.

The chain has TRBV6-1 and TRBJ2-4, with TRBD1 identical over 9 bases. V lost 6 bases to trimming and J lost 6 bases; unmatched junction nucleotides: 12. The CDR3 consists of 16 residues. Germline V CDR1 and CDR2: MNHNS, SASEGT. CDR3 sequence (DNA): TGTGCCAGCAGAGAACGAAAAACGGGACAGGGAAACATTCAGTACTTC. Translating it yields CASRERKTGQGNIQYF.

This clone was detected once. V usage is TRBV6-2 or TRBV6-3 and J usage is TRBJ2-2; 8 bases are shared with TRBD2. CDR1 MNHEY and CDR2 SVGEGT come from the germline V gene. CDR3 length: 17 amino acids. Trimming at V came to 5 bases and at J to 0 bases, leaving 8 bases not matched to a gene. The CDR3, as DNA: TGTGCCAGCAGTCCAGCCCGAGCGGGAGCGAACACCGGGGAGCTGTTTTTT. Translation: CASSPARAGANTGELFF.

The genes are TRBV10-3 and TRBJ1-5, with 10 bases identical to TRBD1. The CDR3 extends over 13 amino acids. With 0 bases clipped from V and 16 bases from J, the junction kept 6 bases outside the gene matches. Germline CDR1 ENHRY, CDR2 SYGVKD. In DNA form, the CDR3 reads TGTGCCATCAGTGAGTCGGGGGACAGGGGCAAACATTTT. Translation: CAISESGDRGKHF.

The chain is built from TRBV27 and TRBJ1-3; a possible D gene is TRBD1 (5 bases). The ends were cut back, 5 bases at V and 1 base at J, with 12 bases in the middle. Germline loops: CDR1 MNHEY, CDR2 SMNVEV (reference sequence). The CDR3 runs 15 residues. The CDR3 DNA sequence: TGTGCCAGCAGTCCCCAGGGAGGTTCTGGAAACACCATATATTTT. Residues: CASSPQGGSGNTIYF.

The count of this clone is one. The J gene is TRBJ2-1, the V gene TRBV10-2; D remains unclear. CDR3 size: 11 residues. Germline CDR1 and CDR2: WSHSY and SAAADI. V shed 6 bases and J shed 6 bases, with 6 bases lying between them. CDR3 sequence (DNA): TGCGCCAGCAGACTTGCCAATGAGCAGTTCTTC. Protein product: CASRLANEQFF.